The clone carrying this T cell receptor (beta chain) is labeled medium-sized (0.01 to 0.1%). Its cognate antigen is unknown. This record belongs to a study of T cell repertoires in cytomegalovirus infection. Overall study: The authors relied on CMV epitopes, both recently identified HLA-C-restricted and well-studied HLA-B-restricted. Indications of both CMV infection and matching HLA type were provided by public TCR beta signatures.

The CDR3 is 15 amino acids. The germline gives CDR1 MNHEY, CDR2 SMNVEV (reference sequence). V lost 4 bases and J 4 bases, leaving 14 bases between the germline ends. TCRdb reprocessed the reads with MiXCR, giving one entry per CDR3 protein. The sample consists of a few hundred thousand distinct CDR3 sequences, more than 30% of them appearing once. V usage is TRBV27 and J usage is TRBJ2-1, with D possibly being TRBD1 (6 bases). This specimen consisted of cultured PBMCs, obtained from culture after CMV antigen stimulation. The sequence was collected from a human donor in good health (CMV status not recorded). Some clones in this sample may be carry-over from other donors' samples. The CDR3 spells CASSSGTTVYNEQFF. As DNA, the CDR3 is TGTGCCAGCAGTTCCGGGACAACTGTTTACAATGAGCAGTTCTTC.